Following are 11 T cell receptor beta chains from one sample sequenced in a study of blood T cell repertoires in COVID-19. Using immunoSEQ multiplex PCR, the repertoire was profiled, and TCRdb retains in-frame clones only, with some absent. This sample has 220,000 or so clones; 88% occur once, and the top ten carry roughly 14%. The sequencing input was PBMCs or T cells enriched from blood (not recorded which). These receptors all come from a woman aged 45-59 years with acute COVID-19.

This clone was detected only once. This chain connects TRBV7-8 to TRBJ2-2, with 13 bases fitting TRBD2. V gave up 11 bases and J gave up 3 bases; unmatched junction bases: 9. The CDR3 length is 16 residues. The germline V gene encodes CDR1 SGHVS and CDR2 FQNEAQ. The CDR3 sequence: CAWGLAGRPYTGELFF. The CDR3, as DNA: TGTGCCTGGGGACTAGCGGGAAGACCCTACACCGGGGAGCTGTTTTTT.

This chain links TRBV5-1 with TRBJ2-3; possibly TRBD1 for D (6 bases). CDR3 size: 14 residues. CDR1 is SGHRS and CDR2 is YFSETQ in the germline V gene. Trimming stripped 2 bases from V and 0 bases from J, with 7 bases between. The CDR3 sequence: CASSLQGSTDTQYF. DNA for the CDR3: TGCGCCAGCAGCTTACAGGGCAGCACAGATACGCAGTATTTT.

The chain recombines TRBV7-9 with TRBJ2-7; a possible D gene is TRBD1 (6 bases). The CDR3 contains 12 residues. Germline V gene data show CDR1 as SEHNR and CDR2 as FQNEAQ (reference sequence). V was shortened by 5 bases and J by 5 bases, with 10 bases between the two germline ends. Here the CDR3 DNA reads TGTGCCAGCAGCCCTACAGGGAACGAGCAGTACTTC. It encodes CASSPTGNEQYF.

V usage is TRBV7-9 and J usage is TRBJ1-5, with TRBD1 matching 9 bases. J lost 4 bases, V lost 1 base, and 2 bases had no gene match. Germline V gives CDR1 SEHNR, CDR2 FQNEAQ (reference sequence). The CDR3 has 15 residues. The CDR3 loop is CASSLGGTGNQPQHF. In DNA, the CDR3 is TGTGCCAGCAGCTTAGGTGGGACAGGGAATCAGCCCCAGCATTTT.

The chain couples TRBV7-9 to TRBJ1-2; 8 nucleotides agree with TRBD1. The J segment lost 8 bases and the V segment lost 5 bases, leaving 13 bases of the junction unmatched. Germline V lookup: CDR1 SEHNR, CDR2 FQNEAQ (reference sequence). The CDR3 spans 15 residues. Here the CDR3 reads CASSIDRGNARGYTF. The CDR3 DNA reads TGTGCCAGCAGCATTGACAGGGGCAATGCGAGGGGCTACACCTTC. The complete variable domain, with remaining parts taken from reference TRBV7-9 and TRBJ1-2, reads DTGVSQNPRHKITKRGQNVTFRCDPISEHNRLYWYRQTLGQGPEFLTYFQNEAQLEKSRLLSDRFSAERPKGSFSTLEIQRTEQGDSAMYLCASSIDRGNARGYTFGSGTRLTVV.

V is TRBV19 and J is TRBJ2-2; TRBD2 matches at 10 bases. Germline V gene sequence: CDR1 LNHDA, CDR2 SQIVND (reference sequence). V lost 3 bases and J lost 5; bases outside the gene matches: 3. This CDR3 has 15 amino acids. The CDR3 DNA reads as TGTGCCAGTAGTATGACTAGCGGGTATACCGGGGAGCTGTTTTTT. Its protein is CASSMTSGYTGELFF. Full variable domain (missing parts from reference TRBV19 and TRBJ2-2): DGGITQSPKYLFRKEGQNVTLSCEQNLNHDAMYWYRQDPGQGLRLIYYSQIVNDFQKGDIAEGYSVSREKKESFPLTVTSAQKNPTAFYLCASSMTSGYTGELFFGEGSRLTVL.

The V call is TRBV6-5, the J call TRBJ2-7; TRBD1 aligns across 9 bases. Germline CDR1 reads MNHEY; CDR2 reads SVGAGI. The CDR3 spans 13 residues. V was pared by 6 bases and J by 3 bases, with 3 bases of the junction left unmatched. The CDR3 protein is CASSRDRDYEQYF. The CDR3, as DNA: TGTGCCAGCAGCCGGGACAGGGACTACGAGCAGTACTTC.

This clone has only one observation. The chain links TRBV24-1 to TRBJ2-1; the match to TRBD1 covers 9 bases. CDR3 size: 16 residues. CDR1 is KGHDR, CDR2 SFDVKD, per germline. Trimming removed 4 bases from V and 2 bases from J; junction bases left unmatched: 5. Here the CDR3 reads CATSELQGAPYNEQFF. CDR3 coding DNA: TGTGCCACCAGTGAGTTACAGGGGGCCCCCTACAATGAGCAGTTCTTC.

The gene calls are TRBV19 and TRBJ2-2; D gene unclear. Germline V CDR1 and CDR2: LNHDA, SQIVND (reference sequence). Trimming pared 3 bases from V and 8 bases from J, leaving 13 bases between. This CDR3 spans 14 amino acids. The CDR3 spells CASSISGVTGELFF. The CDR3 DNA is TGTGCCAGTAGTATTTCTGGAGTGACGGGGGAGCTGTTTTTT.

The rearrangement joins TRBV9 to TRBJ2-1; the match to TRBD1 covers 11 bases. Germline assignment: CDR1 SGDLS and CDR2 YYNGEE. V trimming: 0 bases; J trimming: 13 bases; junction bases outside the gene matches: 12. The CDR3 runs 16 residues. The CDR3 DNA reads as TGTGCCAGCAGCGTAGCAATGCCGGGACAGGGGGTGCACCAGTTCTTC. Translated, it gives CASSVAMPGQGVHQFF.

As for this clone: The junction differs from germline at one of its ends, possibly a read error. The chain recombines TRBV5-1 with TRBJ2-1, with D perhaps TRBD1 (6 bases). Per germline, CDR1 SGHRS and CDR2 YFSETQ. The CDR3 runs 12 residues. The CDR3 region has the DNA TGCGCCAGCAGCCAGGACAGTAGAAGACAGATCTTC. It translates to CASSQDSRRQIF.